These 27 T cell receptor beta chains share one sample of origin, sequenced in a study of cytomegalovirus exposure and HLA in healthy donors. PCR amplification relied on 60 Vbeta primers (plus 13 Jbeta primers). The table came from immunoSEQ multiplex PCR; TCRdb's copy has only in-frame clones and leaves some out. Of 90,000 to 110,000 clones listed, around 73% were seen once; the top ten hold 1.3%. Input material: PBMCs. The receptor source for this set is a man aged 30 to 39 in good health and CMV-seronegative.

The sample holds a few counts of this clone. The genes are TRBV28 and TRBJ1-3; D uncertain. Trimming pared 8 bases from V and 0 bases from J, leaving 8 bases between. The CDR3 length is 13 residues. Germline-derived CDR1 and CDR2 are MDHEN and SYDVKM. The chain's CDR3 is CASRRDSGNTIYF. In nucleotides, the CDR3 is TGTGCCAGCCGGCGGGACTCTGGAAACACCATATATTTT.

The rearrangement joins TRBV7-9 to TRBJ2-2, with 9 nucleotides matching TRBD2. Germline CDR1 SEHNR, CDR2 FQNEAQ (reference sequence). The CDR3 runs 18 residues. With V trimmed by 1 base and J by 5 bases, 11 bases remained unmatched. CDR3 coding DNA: TGTGCCAGCAGCTTAGTCCGGAGCGGGGGGCCCACAACCGGGGAGCTGTTTTTT. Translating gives CASSLVRSGGPTTGELFF.

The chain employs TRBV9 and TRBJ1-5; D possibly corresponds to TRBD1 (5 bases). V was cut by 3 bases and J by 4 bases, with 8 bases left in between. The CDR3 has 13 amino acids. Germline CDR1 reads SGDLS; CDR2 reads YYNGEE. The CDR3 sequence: CASSGGPNQPQHF. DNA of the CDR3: TGTGCCAGCAGCGGGGGCCCTAATCAGCCCCAGCATTTT.

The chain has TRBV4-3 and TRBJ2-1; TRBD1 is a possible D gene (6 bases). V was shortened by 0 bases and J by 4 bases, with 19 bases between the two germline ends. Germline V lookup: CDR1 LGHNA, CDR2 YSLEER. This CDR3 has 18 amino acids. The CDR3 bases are TGCGCCAGCAGCCAAGACGCCGGGACAAGAACCCGGTACAATGAGCAGTTCTTC. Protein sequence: CASSQDAGTRTRYNEQFF.

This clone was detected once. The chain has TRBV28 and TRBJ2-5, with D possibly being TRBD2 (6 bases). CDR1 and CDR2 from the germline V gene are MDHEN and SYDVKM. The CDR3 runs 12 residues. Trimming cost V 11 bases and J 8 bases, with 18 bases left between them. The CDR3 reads CAGGTASGTQYF. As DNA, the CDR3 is TGTGCCGGGGGGACCGCGAGCGGTACCCAGTACTTC.

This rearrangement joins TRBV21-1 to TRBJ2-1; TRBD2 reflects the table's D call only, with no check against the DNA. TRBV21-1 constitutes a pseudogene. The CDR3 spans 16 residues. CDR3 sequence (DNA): TGTGCCAGCAGCAGCTCCGGGACTAGCGGGAGCCATGAGCAGTTCTTC. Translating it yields CASSSSGTSGSHEQFF.

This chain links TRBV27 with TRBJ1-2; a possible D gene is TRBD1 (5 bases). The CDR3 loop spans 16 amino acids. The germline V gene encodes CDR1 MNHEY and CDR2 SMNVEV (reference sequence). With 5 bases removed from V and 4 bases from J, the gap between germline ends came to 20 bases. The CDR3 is CASSQTWGGMGYGYTF. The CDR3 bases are TGTGCCAGCAGTCAGACCTGGGGGGGGATGGGCTATGGCTACACCTTC.

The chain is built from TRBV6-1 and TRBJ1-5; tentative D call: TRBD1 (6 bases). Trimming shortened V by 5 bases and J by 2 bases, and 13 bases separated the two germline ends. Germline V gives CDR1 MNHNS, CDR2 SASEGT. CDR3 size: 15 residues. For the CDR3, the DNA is TGTGCCAGCAGTCCCTTTCGGACAGGCAATCAGCCCCAGCATTTT. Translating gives CASSPFRTGNQPQHF.

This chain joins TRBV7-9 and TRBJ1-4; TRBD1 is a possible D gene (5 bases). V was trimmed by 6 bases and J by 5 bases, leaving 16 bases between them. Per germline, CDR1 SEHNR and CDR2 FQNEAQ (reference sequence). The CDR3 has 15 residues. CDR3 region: CASRRAGQGNEKLFF. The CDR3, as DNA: TGTGCCAGCAGACGGGCCGGGCAGGGAAATGAAAAACTGTTTTTT.

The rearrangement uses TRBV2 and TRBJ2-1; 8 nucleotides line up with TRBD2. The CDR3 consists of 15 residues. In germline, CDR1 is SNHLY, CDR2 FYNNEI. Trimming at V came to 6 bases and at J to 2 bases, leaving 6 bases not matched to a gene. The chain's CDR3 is CASREPGLAYNEQFF. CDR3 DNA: TGTGCCAGCAGAGAACCGGGACTAGCCTACAATGAGCAGTTCTTC.

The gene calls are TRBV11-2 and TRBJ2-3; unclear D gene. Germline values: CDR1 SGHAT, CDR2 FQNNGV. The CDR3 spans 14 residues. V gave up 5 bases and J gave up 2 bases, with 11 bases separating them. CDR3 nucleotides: TGTGCCAGCAGCGTGTATTCAGTCACAGATACGCAGTATTTT. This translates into CASSVYSVTDTQYF.

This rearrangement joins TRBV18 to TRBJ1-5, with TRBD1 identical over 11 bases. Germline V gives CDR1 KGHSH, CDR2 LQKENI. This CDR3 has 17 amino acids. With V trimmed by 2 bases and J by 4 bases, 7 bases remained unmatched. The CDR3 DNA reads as TGTGCCAGCTCACCAGGGGACAGGGGGGTAAGGAATCAGCCCCAGCATTTT. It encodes CASSPGDRGVRNQPQHF.

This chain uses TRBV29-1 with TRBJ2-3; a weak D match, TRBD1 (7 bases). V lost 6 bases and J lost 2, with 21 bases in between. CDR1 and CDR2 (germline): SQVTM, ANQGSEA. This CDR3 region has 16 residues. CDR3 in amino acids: CSVNLRTGGITDTQYF. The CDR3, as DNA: TGCAGCGTAAACCTAAGGACAGGAGGGATCACAGATACGCAGTATTTT.

The CDR3 DNA is TGTGCTAGTGGTTGGTGGTTGGCAGACACCGGGGAGCTGTTTTTT. Translated, it gives CASGWWLADTGELFF. J is TRBJ2-2 and V is TRBV12-5; D is undetermined. Germline V lookup: CDR1 LGHNT, CDR2 FRNRAP. There are 15 residues in the CDR3. V lost 4 bases to trimming and J lost 3 bases, with 12 bases between them.

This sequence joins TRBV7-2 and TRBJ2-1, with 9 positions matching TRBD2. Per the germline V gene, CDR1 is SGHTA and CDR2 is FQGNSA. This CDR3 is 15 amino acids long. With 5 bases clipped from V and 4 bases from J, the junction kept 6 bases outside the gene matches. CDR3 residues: CASSEAGGPYNEQFF. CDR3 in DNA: TGTGCCAGCAGCGAGGCGGGGGGGCCTTACAATGAGCAGTTCTTC.

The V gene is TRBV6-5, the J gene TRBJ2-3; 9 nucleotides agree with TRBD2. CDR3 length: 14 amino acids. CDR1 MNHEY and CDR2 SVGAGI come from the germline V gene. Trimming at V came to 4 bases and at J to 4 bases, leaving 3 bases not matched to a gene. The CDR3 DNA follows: TGTGCCAGCAGTTTGGGACTAGCTTCAGATACGCAGTATTTT. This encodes CASSLGLASDTQYF.

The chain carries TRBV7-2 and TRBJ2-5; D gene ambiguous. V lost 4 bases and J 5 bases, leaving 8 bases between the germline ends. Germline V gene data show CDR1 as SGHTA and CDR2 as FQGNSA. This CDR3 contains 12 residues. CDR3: CASSSYPETQYF. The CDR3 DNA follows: TGTGCCAGCAGCTCCTACCCCGAGACCCAGTACTTC. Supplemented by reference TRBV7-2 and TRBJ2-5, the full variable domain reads GAGVSQSPSNKVTEKGKDVELRCDPISGHTALYWYRQSLGQGLEFLIYFQGNSAPDKSGLPSDRFSAERTGGSVSTLTIQRTQQEDSAVYLCASSSYPETQYFGPGTRLLVL.

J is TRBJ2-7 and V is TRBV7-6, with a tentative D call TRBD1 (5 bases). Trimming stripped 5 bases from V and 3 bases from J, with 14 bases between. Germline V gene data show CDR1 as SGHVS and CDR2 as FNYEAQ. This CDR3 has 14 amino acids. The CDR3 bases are TGTGCCAGCAGCCGCACCCCCCAGGGCTACGAGCAGTACTTC. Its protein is CASSRTPQGYEQYF.

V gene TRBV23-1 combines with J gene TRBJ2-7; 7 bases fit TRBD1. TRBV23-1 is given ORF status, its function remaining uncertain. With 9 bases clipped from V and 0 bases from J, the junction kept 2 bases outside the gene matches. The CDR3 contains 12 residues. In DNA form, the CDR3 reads TGCGCCAGGACAGGGAACTCCTACGAGCAGTACTTC. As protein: CARTGNSYEQYF.

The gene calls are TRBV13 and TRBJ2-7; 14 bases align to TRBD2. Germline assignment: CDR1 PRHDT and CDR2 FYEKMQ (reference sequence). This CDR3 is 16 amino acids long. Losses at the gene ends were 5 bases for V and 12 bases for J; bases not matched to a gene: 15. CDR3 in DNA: TGTGCCAGCAGCCTAAAAGGACTAGCGGGAGGCCGGGGCGCGTACTTC. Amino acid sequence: CASSLKGLAGGRGAYF. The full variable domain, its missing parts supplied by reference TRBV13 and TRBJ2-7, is AAGVIQSPRHLIKEKRETATLKCYPIPRHDTVYWYQQGPGQDPQFLISFYEKMQSDKGSIPDRFSAQQFSDYHSELNMSSLELGDSALYFCASSLKGLAGGRGAYFGPGTRLTVT.

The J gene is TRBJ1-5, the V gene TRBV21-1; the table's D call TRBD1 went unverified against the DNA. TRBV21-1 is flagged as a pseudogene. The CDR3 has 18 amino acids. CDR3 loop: CASSQTRDRSYSNQPQHF. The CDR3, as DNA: TGTGCCAGCAGCCAAACCCGCGACAGAAGTTATAGCAATCAGCCCCAGCATTTT.

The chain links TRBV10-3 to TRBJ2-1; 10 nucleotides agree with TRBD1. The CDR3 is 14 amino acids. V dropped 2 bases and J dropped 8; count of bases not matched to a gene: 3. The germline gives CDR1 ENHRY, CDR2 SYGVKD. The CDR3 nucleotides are TGTGCCATCAGTGAGAGACAGGGGGCAGATGAGCAGTTCTTC. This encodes CAISERQGADEQFF.

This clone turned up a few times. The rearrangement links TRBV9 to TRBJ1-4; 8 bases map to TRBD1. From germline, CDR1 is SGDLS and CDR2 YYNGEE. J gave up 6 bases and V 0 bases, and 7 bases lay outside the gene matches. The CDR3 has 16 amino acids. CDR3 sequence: CASSVEAGGGHEKLFF. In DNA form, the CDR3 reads TGTGCCAGCAGCGTAGAGGCAGGGGGCGGCCATGAAAAACTGTTTTTT.

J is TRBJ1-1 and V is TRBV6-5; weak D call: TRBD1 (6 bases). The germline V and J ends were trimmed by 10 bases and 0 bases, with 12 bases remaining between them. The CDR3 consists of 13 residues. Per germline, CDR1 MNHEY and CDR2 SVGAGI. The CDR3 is CAITDSLNTEAFF. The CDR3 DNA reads TGTGCCATCACGGACAGCCTGAACACTGAAGCTTTCTTT.

CDR3 region: CASSLHYEQYF. Here the CDR3 DNA reads TGTGCCAGCAGCTTACATTACGAGCAGTACTTC. The chain uses TRBV13 and TRBJ2-7; no definite D call. There are 11 residues in the CDR3. V gave up 2 bases and J gave up 4 bases, with 3 bases separating them. From germline, CDR1 is PRHDT and CDR2 FYEKMQ (reference sequence).

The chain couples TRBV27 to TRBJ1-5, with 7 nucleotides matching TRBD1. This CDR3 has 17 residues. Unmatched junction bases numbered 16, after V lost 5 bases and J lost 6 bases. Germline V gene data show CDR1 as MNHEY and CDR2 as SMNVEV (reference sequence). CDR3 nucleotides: TGTGCCAGCAGTCTTCGACAGGGTGCCCCCTCGGTTCAGCCCCAGCATTTT. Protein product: CASSLRQGAPSVQPQHF.

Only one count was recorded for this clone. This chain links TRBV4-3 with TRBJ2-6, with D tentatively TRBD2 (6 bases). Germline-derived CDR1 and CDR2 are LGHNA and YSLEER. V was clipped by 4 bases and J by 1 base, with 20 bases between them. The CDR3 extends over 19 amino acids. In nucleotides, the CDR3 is TGCGCCAGCAGCCCCCAGAGCACGGGAGTTCTGTCTGGGGCCAACGTCCTGACTTTC. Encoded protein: CASSPQSTGVLSGANVLTF.